This T cell receptor beta chain emerged from a study of molecular identifiers for immune sequencing clone quantification. Study-level information: In the replicates, RNA derived from about 19,000 or 110,000 naive CD8 cells was divided into five parts, and four were sequenced.

General observations from the study: Whereas naive cells kept under 1% of molecules in clones above 20 RNA copies, such clones held over 98% in effectors.

V gave up 4 bases and J gave up 3 bases, with 19 bases separating them. The CDR3 sequence is 16 residues long. The germline V gene has CDR1 SEHNR and CDR2 FQNEAQ (reference sequence). The authors built bulk TCR libraries by previously described methods with listed TCR primers. MiXCR, applied by TCRdb to the PCR reads, yields one record per CDR3 protein. Of 490,000 or so distinct CDR3 sequences in the sample, roughly 26% were seen once. This clonotype was seen ten or more times. The antigen is undetermined. Every naive CD8 library was made from between about 18,000 and 1,100,000 sorted cells with 10%, 30% or 50% RNA.

Material for sequencing was naive CD8+ T cells from blood, with Jurkat cell RNA spiked in. Documented subset: FACS-sorted CD8+CD4-CCR7+CD45RA+ naive T cells. The V call is TRBV7-9, the J call TRBJ2-7; a weak D match, TRBD2 (6 bases). This receptor was taken from a human donor in good health. Some libraries in this study had Jurkat cell RNA spiked in. DNA of the CDR3: TGTGCCAGCAGCTCCCCGGGACTTCACCCTGACTACGAGCAGTACTTC. It yields the protein CASSSPGLHPDYEQYF.